This record covers a single TCR beta chain. Its specificity is unknown. Profiled with immunoSEQ multiplex PCR; TCRdb holds only in-frame clones, not every one. The sample holds 60,000 to 75,000 clones, roughly 87% seen once. This entry comes from a study of OX40 agonist ivuxolimab in advanced cancers. Study-wide background: Participants could have had prior anti-PD-1, anti-PD-L1 or anti-CTLA-4 therapy, and about 40% had some.

Germline assignment: CDR1 SGDLS and CDR2 YYNGEE. There are 15 residues in the CDR3. V was shortened by 0 bases and J by 7 bases, with 11 bases between the two germline ends. Whole-study findings and limits: Clonal expansion by week 6 occurred in CD4+ and CD8+ blood T cells (at 0.1 to 3.0 mg/kg). Among some nonresponders, normalized T-cell clonal expansion was also low.

Peripheral blood came from all dose cohorts at three timepoints. The sequenced sample was CD4+ or CD8+ T cells sorted from blood, obtained in a trial of the OX40 agonist ivuxolimab. The V gene is TRBV9, the J gene TRBJ1-6; TRBD1 is a possible D gene (5 bases). The TCR comes from an adult with an advanced solid tumor such as melanoma, head and neck, liver or kidney cancer. The chain's CDR3 is CASSVAGGVNSPLHF. The CDR3 nucleotides read TGTGCCAGCAGCGTAGCGGGGGGAGTCAATTCACCCCTCCACTTT.